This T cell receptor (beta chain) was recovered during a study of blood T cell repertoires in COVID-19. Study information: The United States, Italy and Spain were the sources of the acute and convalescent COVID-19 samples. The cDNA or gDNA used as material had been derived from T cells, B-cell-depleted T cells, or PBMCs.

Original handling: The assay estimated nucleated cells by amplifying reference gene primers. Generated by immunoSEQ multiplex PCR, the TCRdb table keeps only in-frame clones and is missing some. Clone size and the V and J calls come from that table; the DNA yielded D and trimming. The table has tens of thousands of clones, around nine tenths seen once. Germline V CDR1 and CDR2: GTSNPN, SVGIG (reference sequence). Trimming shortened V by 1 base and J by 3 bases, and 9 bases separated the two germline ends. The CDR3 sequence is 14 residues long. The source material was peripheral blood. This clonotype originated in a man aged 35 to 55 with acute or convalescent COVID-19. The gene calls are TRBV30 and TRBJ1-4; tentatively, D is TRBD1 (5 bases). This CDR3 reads CAWSAGDANEKLFF. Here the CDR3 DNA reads TGTGCCTGGAGTGCGGGGGACGCTAATGAAAAACTGTTTTTT.